Listed below are T cell receptor beta chains from one sample, sequenced in a study of T cell responses to AZD1222 COVID-19 vaccine. The assay was immunoSEQ multiplex PCR, and TCRdb's table has in-frame clones only and misses some. Of over 95,000 clones listed, 80% to 90% are singletons. The sample here was peripheral blood, taken on day 0 of AZD1222 vaccination. The source is an adult in good health. Each CDR3 is given with its conserved first and last residue. Fields, in order: CDR3 protein, CDR3 DNA, J gene, D gene, V gene, clone size. A D gene is named only where the DNA matches it firmly. Expanded clones are given a class, and other clones once, few, many or no size at all.

CASSEVRPDEKLFF	TGTGCCAGCAGTGAAGTGAGGCCAGATGAAAAACTGTTTTTT	TRBJ1-4	NA	TRBV6-1	few
CASQGDGYTF	TGTGCCAGCCAGGGGGATGGCTACACCTTC	TRBJ1-2	TRBD1	TRBV28	few
CASSQNRGSRIWEQYF	TGTGCCAGCAGCCAAAACAGGGGGTCCCGGATATGGGAGCAGTACTTC	TRBJ2-7	TRBD1	TRBV3-1/TRBV3-2	NA
CSVEVGFGTDTQYF	TGCAGCGTTGAAGTGGGTTTCGGCACAGATACGCAGTATTTT	TRBJ2-3	NA	TRBV29-1	NA
CASSLGLVKPQHF	TGTGCCAGCAGCTTAGGTCTGGTGAAGCCCCAGCATTTT	TRBJ1-5	NA	TRBV7-2	NA
CASSHDGPRPQHF	TGTGCCAGCAGCCACGACGGCCCTCGGCCCCAGCATTTT	TRBJ1-5	NA	TRBV7-9	NA
CASSSRGFGMNTEAFF	TGCGCCAGCAGCTCAAGAGGATTTGGCATGAACACTGAAGCTTTCTTT	TRBJ1-1	NA	TRBV5-1	NA
CASSFGAGNTIYF	TGTGCCAGCAGTTTCGGGGCTGGAAACACCATATATTTT	TRBJ1-3	NA	TRBV28	NA
CASRVTGGLGEQFF	TGTGCCAGTAGGGTGACAGGGGGCCTTGGTGAGCAGTTCTTC	TRBJ2-1	TRBD1	TRBV19	NA
CASSLTGAPVTGELFF	TGCGCCAGCAGCCTGACAGGGGCCCCCGTCACCGGGGAGCTGTTTTTT	TRBJ2-2	TRBD1	TRBV4-3	once
CAWGGLGDGQPQHF	TGTGCCTGGGGGGGGTTAGGGGACGGTCAGCCCCAGCATTTT	TRBJ1-5	NA	TRBV30	NA
CASSPTRDISYNEQFF	TGTGCCAGCAGCCCTACGCGGGACATATCATACAATGAGCAGTTCTTC	TRBJ2-1	NA	TRBV11-2	NA
CASSMAASLTDTQYF	TGTGCCAGTAGTATGGCGGCATCCCTCACAGATACGCAGTATTTT	TRBJ2-3	NA	TRBV19	NA
CASSLQVSSGNTIYF	TGTGCCAGCAGCCTACAGGTTAGCTCTGGAAACACCATATATTTT	TRBJ1-3	NA	TRBV3-1/TRBV3-2	NA
CASSVRGTGNQPQHF	TGTGCCAGCAGCGTGAGAGGGACAGGTAATCAGCCCCAGCATTTT	TRBJ1-5	TRBD1	TRBV5-6	NA
CASSVRVETSPLHF	TGTGCCAGCAGTGTGAGGGTCGAGACTTCACCCCTCCACTTT	TRBJ1-6	NA	TRBV28	NA
CASSLSGAEQYF	TGTGCCAGCAGCTTATCGGGAGCCGAGCAGTACTTC	TRBJ2-7	NA	TRBV7-2	NA
CSAIKWGYTF	TGCAGTGCCATTAAGTGGGGCTACACCTTC	TRBJ1-2	NA	TRBV20-1	NA
CASSSQARAARDTQYF	TGTGCCAGCAGCTCACAGGCTAGAGCGGCGAGAGATACGCAGTATTTT	TRBJ2-3	NA	TRBV7-2	NA
CASSWRESEKLFF	TGTGCCAGCAGCTGGAGGGAAAGTGAAAAACTGTTTTTT	TRBJ1-4	NA	TRBV27	NA
CASRGGAYEQYF	TGTGCCAGCAGGGGCGGAGCCTACGAGCAGTACTTC	TRBJ2-7	NA	TRBV7-8	NA
CASSIAANLETQYF	TGTGCCAGTAGTATCGCAGCTAATTTAGAGACCCAGTACTTC	TRBJ2-5	NA	TRBV19	NA
CASSPTGRTSTDTQYF	TGTGCCAGCAGCCCAACGGGGCGGACTTCCACAGATACGCAGTATTTT	TRBJ2-3	NA	TRBV11-2	NA
CASSLRTGSVEQYF	TGTGCCAGCAGCTTACGGACGGGGTCGGTCGAGCAGTACTTC	TRBJ2-7	NA	TRBV7-9	NA
CASSLQETRSPLHF	TGTGCCAGCTCCCTACAGGAAACTCGATCACCCCTCCACTTT	TRBJ1-6	NA	TRBV18	NA
CASSSGGFSQETQYF	TGCGCCAGCAGCTCAGGGGGCTTTTCCCAAGAGACCCAGTACTTC	TRBJ2-5	TRBD1	TRBV5-1	NA
CASSPSQAGVGYEQYF	TGTGCCAGCTCACCATCCCAAGCGGGAGTCGGGTACGAGCAGTACTTC	TRBJ2-7	TRBD2	TRBV18	NA
CASSPGAATDTQYF	TGTGCCAGCAGCCCGGGAGCCGCCACAGATACGCAGTATTTT	TRBJ2-3	NA	TRBV9	few
CASSSYGGLGSYEQYF	TGCGCCAGCAGCTCATACGGGGGCCTGGGCTCATACGAGCAGTACTTC	TRBJ2-7	NA	TRBV5-1	NA
CASSLTFGTEQFF	TGTGCCAGCAGCTTAACTTTCGGGACTGAGCAGTTCTTC	TRBJ2-1	NA	TRBV7-2	NA
CAISERGANTGELFF	TGTGCCATCAGTGAGAGGGGAGCCAACACCGGGGAGCTGTTTTTT	TRBJ2-2	NA	TRBV10-3	NA
CASNLGRTGGTNEQFF	TGCGCCAGCAACTTGGGAAGGACAGGGGGGACGAATGAGCAGTTCTTC	TRBJ2-1	TRBD1	TRBV5-1	NA
CASSLSGGGETQYF	TGTGCCAGCAGCCTTAGCGGAGGGGGAGAGACCCAGTACTTC	TRBJ2-5	NA	TRBV5-6	NA
CSVEGQGLKYTEAFF	TGCAGCGTTGAAGGGCAGGGGCTAAAGTACACTGAAGCTTTCTTT	TRBJ1-1	NA	TRBV29-1	NA
CSVLTGITDTQYF	TGCAGCGTCTTGACAGGGATCACAGATACGCAGTATTTT	TRBJ2-3	TRBD1	TRBV29-1	NA
CASSLPGAGDAGELFF	TGTGCCAGCAGCTTACCGGGGGCGGGAGACGCCGGGGAGCTGTTTTTT	TRBJ2-2	NA	TRBV7-3	NA
CATSRGGGSGGQETQYF	TGTGCCACCAGCAGAGGTGGGGGGTCCGGAGGTCAAGAGACCCAGTACTTC	TRBJ2-5	NA	TRBV15	NA
CASSFSGTGGQPQHF	TGTGCCAGCAGCTTTTCTGGGACAGGGGGCCAGCCCCAGCATTTT	TRBJ1-5	TRBD1	TRBV28	NA
CASSPLSGVGSGNTIYF	TGTGCCAGCTCACCCCTATCCGGGGTCGGATCTGGAAACACCATATATTTT	TRBJ1-3	NA	TRBV18	NA
CASSPRLLGRVWDNEQFF	TGTGCCAGCAGCCCCCGTTTACTAGGGAGGGTATGGGACAATGAGCAGTTCTTC	TRBJ2-1	TRBD2	TRBV9	NA
CAWRRDPSFEQYF	TGTGCCTGGAGACGGGACCCTAGTTTCGAGCAGTACTTC	TRBJ2-7	NA	TRBV30	once
CASSSGQGSSGGVPFCQPQHF	TGTGCCAGCAGCAGCGGGCAGGGTAGCTCGGGGGGGGTACCCTTCTGTCAGCCCCAGCATTTT	TRBJ1-5	NA	TRBV21-1	NA
CSASPRATYEQYF	TGCAGTGCTAGTCCCAGGGCGACCTACGAGCAGTACTTC	TRBJ2-7	NA	TRBV20-1	NA
CASSLVGITGELFF	TGTGCCAGCAGCTTAGTAGGGATAACCGGGGAGCTGTTTTTT	TRBJ2-2	NA	TRBV5-6	NA
CASSGQGKNTEAFF	TGTGCCAGCAGTGGACAGGGCAAGAACACTGAAGCTTTCTTT	TRBJ1-1	TRBD1	TRBV2	NA
CASSQDKSAYEQYF	TGCGCCAGCAGCCAAGATAAGTCAGCCTACGAGCAGTACTTC	TRBJ2-7	NA	TRBV4-3	NA
CASSLGGRGVQETQYF	TGTGCCAGCAGCTTAGGCGGGAGGGGCGTACAAGAGACCCAGTACTTC	TRBJ2-5	TRBD2	TRBV13	few